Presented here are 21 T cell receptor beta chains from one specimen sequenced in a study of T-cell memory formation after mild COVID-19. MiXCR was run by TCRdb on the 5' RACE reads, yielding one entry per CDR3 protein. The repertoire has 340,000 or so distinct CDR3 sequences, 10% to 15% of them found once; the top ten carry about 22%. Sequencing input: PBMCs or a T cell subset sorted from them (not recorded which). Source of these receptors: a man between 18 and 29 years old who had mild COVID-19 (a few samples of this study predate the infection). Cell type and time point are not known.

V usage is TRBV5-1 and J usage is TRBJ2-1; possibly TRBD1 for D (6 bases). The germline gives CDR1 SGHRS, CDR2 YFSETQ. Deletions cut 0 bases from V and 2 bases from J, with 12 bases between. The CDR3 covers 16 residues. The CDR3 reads CASSLAYGGAYNEQFF. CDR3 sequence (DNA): TGCGCCAGCAGCTTGGCTTATGGGGGCGCCTACAATGAGCAGTTCTTC.

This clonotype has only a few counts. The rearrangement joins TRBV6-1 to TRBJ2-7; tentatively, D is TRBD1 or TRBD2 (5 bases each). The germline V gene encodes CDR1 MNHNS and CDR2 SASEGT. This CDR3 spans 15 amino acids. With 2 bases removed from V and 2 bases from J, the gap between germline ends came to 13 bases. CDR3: CASSEFSGTAYEQYF. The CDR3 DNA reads TGTGCCAGCAGTGAATTTTCGGGGACCGCCTACGAGCAGTACTTC.

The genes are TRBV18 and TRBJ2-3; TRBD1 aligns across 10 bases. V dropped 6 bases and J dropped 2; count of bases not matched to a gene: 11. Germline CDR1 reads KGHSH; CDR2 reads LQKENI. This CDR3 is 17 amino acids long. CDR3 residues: CASSRARDRGTTDTQYF. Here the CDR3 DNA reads TGTGCCAGCTCGCGGGCAAGGGACAGGGGTACCACAGATACGCAGTATTTT.

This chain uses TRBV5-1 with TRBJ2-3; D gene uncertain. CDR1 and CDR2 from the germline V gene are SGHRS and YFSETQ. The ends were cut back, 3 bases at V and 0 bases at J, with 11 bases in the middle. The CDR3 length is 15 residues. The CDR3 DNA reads TGCGCCAGCAGCTATGACACCCCTAGCACAGATACGCAGTATTTT. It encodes CASSYDTPSTDTQYF.

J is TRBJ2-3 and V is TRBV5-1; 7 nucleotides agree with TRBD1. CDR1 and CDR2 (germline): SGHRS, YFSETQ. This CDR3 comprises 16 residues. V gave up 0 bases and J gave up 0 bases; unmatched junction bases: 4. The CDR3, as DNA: TGCGCCAGCAGCTTGGCACAGGGGTCTAGCACAGATACGCAGTATTTT. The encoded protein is CASSLAQGSSTDTQYF. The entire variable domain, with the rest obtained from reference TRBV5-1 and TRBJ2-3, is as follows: KAGVTQTPRYLIKTRGQQVTLSCSPISGHRSVSWYQQTPGQGLQFLFEYFSETQRNKGNFPGRFSGRQFSNSRSEMNVSTLELGDSALYLCASSLAQGSSTDTQYFGPGTRLTVL.

CDR3 residues: CASSVAGGADTQYF. CDR3 DNA sequence: TGTGCCAGCAGCGTAGCCGGGGGAGCAGATACGCAGTATTTT. V gene TRBV9 combines with J gene TRBJ2-3, with D perhaps TRBD2 (6 bases). Trimming shortened V by 0 bases and J by 4 bases, and 9 bases separated the two germline ends. CDR3 size: 14 residues. CDR1 and CDR2 from the germline V gene are SGDLS and YYNGEE.

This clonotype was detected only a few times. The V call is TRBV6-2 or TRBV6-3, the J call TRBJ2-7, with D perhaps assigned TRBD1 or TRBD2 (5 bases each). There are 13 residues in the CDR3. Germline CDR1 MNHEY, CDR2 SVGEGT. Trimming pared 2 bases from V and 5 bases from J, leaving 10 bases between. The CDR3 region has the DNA TGTGCCAGCAGTTACGGGGGTACGGACGAGCAGTACGTC. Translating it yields CASSYGGTDEQYV.

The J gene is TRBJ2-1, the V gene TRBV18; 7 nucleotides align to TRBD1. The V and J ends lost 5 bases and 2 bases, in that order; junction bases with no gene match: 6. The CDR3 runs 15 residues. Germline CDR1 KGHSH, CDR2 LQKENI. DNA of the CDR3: TGTGCCAGCTCATGGCCCGGGACAGCCTACAATGAGCAGTTCTTC. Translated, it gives CASSWPGTAYNEQFF. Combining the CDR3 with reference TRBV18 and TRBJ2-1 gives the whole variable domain NAGVMQNPRHLVRRRGQEARLRCSPMKGHSHVYWYRQLPEEGLKFMVYLQKENIIDESGMPKERFSAEFPKEGPSILRIQQVVRGDSAAYFCASSWPGTAYNEQFFGPGTRLTVL.

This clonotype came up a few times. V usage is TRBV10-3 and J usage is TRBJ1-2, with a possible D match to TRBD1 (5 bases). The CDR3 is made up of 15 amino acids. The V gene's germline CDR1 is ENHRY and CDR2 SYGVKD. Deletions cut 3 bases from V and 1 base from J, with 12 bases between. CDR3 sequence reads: CAISEGAVGNYGYTF. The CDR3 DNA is TGTGCCATCAGTGAAGGGGCGGTGGGTAACTATGGCTACACCTTC.

The CDR3 nucleotides are TGTGCCAGCAGCTTAGCGTACGATCTAGCGGGGGGGTACAATGAGCAGTTCTTC. Amino acid sequence: CASSLAYDLAGGYNEQFF. This sequence joins TRBV7-2 and TRBJ2-1; 12 nucleotides line up with TRBD2. J lost 4 bases, V lost 0 bases, and 7 bases had no gene match. The CDR3 consists of 18 residues. CDR1 is SGHTA, CDR2 FQGNSA, per germline.

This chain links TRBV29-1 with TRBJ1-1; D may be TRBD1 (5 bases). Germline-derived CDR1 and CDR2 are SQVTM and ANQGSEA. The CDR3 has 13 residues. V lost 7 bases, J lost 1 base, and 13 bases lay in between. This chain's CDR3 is CSAAPTENTEAFF. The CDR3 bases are TGCAGCGCCGCGCCGACAGAGAACACTGAAGCTTTCTTT.

The CDR3 DNA is TGTGCCAGCAGCCTACCTTTACACAACACTGAAGCTTTCTTT. Translation: CASSLPLHNTEAFF. V is TRBV14 and J is TRBJ1-1; D not certain. Trimming removed 4 bases from V and 2 bases from J, with 11 bases in between. The CDR3 loop spans 14 amino acids. Germline lookup yields CDR1 SGHDN and CDR2 FVKESK.

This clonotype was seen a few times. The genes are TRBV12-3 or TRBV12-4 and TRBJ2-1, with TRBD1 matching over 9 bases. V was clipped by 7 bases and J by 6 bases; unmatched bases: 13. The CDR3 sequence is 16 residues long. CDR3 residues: CASNLGAGTGPNEQFF. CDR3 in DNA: TGTGCCAGCAACCTCGGGGCAGGGACAGGGCCCAATGAGCAGTTCTTC.

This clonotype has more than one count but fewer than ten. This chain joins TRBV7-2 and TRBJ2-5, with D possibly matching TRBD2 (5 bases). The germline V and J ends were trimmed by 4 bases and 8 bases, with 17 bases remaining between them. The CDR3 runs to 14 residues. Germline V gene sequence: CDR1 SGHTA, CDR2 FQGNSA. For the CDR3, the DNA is TGTGCCAGCAGCTCAAGACGACGGTCGGGAACCCAGTACTTC. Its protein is CASSSRRRSGTQYF.

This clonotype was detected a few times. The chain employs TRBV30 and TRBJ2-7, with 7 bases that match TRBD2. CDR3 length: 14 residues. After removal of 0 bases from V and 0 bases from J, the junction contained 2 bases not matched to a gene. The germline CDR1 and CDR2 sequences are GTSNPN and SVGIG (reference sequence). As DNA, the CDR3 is TGTGCCTGGAGTGTACAGCGGGGCTCCTACGAGCAGTACTTC. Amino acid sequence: CAWSVQRGSYEQYF.

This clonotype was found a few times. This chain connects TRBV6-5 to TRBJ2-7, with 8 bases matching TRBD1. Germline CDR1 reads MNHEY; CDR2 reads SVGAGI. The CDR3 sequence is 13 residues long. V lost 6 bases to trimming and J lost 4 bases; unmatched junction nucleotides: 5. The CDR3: CASRRDRRYEQYF. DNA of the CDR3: TGTGCCAGCAGAAGGGACAGGAGATACGAGCAGTACTTC.

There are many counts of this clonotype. The CDR3 sequence is CATSDRTGGTDTQYF. The CDR3, as DNA: TGTGCCACCAGTGACCGGACAGGGGGGACAGATACGCAGTATTTT. The chain uses TRBV24-1 and TRBJ2-3; 10 nucleotides line up with TRBD1. The CDR3 sequence is 15 residues long. From germline, CDR1 is KGHDR and CDR2 SFDVKD. J lost 3 bases, V lost 4 bases, and 3 bases had no gene match.

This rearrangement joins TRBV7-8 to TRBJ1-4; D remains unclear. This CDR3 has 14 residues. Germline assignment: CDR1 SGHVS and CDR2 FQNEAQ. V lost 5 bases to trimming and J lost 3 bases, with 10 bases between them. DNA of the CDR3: TGTGCCAGCAGCCAGGATTCGGCTAATGAAAAACTGTTTTTT. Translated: CASSQDSANEKLFF.

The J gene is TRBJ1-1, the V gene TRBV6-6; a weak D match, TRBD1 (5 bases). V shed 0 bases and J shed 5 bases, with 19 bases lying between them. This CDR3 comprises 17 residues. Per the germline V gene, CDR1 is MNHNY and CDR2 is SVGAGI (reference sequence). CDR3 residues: CASSYSMTPVGGTEAFF. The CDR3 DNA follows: TGTGCCAGCAGTTACTCGATGACGCCGGTGGGGGGGACTGAAGCTTTCTTT.

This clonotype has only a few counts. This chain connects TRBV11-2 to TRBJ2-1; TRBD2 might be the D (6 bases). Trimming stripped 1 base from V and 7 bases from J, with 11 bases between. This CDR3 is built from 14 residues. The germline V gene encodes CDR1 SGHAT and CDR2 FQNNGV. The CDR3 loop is CASSLVSRGNEQFF. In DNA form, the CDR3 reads TGTGCCAGCAGCTTAGTCTCTCGGGGGAATGAGCAGTTCTTC.

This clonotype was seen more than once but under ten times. The CDR3, as DNA: TGTGCCAGCAGCGTAGAGGGGAGGGGGCCTGAGACCCAGTACTTC. Translation: CASSVEGRGPETQYF. J is TRBJ2-5 and V is TRBV9; D could derive from TRBD1 or TRBD2 (7 bases each). The CDR3 loop spans 15 amino acids. V lost 0 bases to trimming and J lost 5 bases, with 14 bases between them. The germline V gene encodes CDR1 SGDLS and CDR2 YYNGEE.